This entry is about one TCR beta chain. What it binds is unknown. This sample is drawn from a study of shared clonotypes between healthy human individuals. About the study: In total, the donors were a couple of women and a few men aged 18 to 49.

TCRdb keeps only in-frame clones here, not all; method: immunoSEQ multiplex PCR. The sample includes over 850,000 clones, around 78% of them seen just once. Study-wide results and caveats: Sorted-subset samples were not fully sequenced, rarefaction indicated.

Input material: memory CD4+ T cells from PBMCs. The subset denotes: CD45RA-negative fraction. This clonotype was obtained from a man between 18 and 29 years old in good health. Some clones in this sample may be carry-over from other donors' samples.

CDR3: CASSFGGRASYEQYF. The CDR3 coding sequence is TGCGCCAGCAGCTTCGGAGGGAGGGCCTCGTACGAGCAGTACTTC. The chain joins TRBV5-1 to TRBJ2-7, with TRBD2 identical over 7 bases. From germline, CDR1 is SGHRS and CDR2 YFSETQ. Trimming removed 2 bases from V and 4 bases from J; junction bases left unmatched: 9. The CDR3 contains 15 residues.